This T cell receptor (beta chain) was documented in a study of cytomegalovirus exposure and HLA in healthy donors. This PCR relied on a set of 60 Vbeta primers and 13 Jbeta primers. Generated by immunoSEQ multiplex PCR, the TCRdb table keeps only in-frame clones and is missing some. Counted here are some 150,000 clones, about 72% occurring once; the ten biggest clones make up almost 4.5%. Germline-derived CDR1 and CDR2 are SNHLY and FYNNEI. CDR3 length equals 15 residues. Trimming took 7 bases from V and 0 from J; bases not matched to a gene: 7. The sample comprised PBMCs. V and J are TRBV2 and TRBJ2-7, with 9 bases identical to TRBD2. This clonotype was sampled from a man aged 55 to 70 in good health and CMV-seronegative. This CDR3 reads CASTKLAGSSYEQYF. The CDR3 bases are TGTGCCAGCACCAAACTAGCGGGTAGCTCCTACGAGCAGTACTTC.